Below, one T cell receptor (beta chain) is given with its context. This clonotype appeared many times. The antigen this receptor binds is unknown. Per-base quality was not reported, and no clone a single base away is much larger than it. The sequencer was an Illumina NovaSeq 6000. cDNA libraries for TCRalpha and TCRbeta were prepared by 5'RACE using constant-segment primers, with sample barcodes and unique molecular identifiers added. Trizol reagent was used to extract RNA from every sample. Amplification of the libraries took two PCR steps, and the second step added a second sample barcode plus Illumina TruSeq adapters. Sequencing of libraries was performed on an Illumina NovaSeq with 2 x 150 bp paired-end reads. In the paper's pipeline: With migec v1.2.7, reads were demultiplexed and then collapsed into UMI-guided consensus sequences. Using mixcr v2.1.11, UMI consensuses were aligned to TRA and TRB V and J templates and then assembled into clonotypes. Expanded or contracted clonotypes were those called significant by both edgeR and NoisET, with noise models trained on biological replicates. For edgeR calls, the cutoffs were a false discovery rate-adjusted p below 0.01 and a log2 fold-change threshold of 1. As an exploratory analysis of dynamics, max-normalized trajectories of the 1000 most abundant clonotypes were examined with PCA combined with hierarchical clustering. Each responding clone was given a CD4 or CD8 phenotype based on the CD4+ and CD8+ repertoires, which had been sequenced separately. The raw public reads went through TCRdb reprocessing: fastp at Q25, MiXCR clone calling, in-frame beta chains kept. Rows with a matching CDR3 protein are joined into one entry that keeps the most common DNA and genes. Clone size and V and J calls follow TCRdb, not the original study. The sample contains over 500,000 distinct CDR3 sequences, 15% to 20% of them found a single time. The ten top clones hold roughly 7.8% of the sample.

Ficoll-Paque density gradient centrifugation was used to isolate PBMCs. This entry comes from a study of T-cell memory formation after mild COVID-19 (dated by TCRdb to the early 2020s). Regarding the complete study: TCR sequence clusters from the two donors were largely donor specific. The cohort comprised two young, previously healthy adult volunteers, one female and one male. T-cell clones expanding and contracting after mild COVID-19 in two donors were tracked by longitudinal TCRalpha and TCRbeta repertoire sequencing. Results the study describes overall, beyond this receptor: Contracting CD4+ clones were found mainly in CM and EM memory subsets, while CD8+ clones were enriched in EMRA. From day 15 to 85, contracting clones showed balanced CD4/CD8 phenotypes, whereas a second wave of clones that expanded from day 15 to 37 leaned towards CD4+. Only two mild cases were covered by the study, and larger cohorts that include severe cases with pre-infection samples were considered necessary. SARS-CoV-2 specificity was not confirmed for the second-wave clones peaking on day 37. Some responding clones were detected in pre-infection memory, suggesting pre-existing cross-reactive memory T cells joined the SARS-CoV-2 response.

Including the terminal cysteine and phenylalanine, the CDR3 comprises 11 residues. The DNA shown is the 33-base CDR3, in frame from base 1. From a lookup of the germline V gene, CDR1 and CDR2 are MGHDK and SYGVNS. At the junction V is shortened by 10 bases and J by 6 bases, with 9 bases in between. The clonotype comes from an adult woman who had mild COVID-19 (a few samples of this study predate the infection). The sample titles of this study are shuffled in the database, so cell type and time point are left out; the donor was told from shared clones. The sequence links TRBV25-1 to TRBJ2-2; the D gene is unclear. The sequencing input was PBMCs or a T cell subset sorted from them (not recorded which). The CDR3 protein sequence reads: CATTGAGELFF. The sequenced DNA is TGTGCCACCACTGGTGCCGGGGAGCTGTTTTTT.